Listed below are T cell receptor beta chains from one sample, sequenced in a study of blood T cell repertoires in COVID-19. Libraries were prepared by immunoSEQ multiplex PCR; TCRdb keeps only in-frame clonotypes and omits some of them. This table has approximately 270,000 clones, roughly 85% appearing once. The sequencing sample was made of peripheral blood. The receptor source for this set is a woman in her seventies with acute or convalescent COVID-19. CDR3s include the opening cysteine and the closing phenylalanine or tryptophan. The order of the fields is clone size, J gene, V gene, CDR3 protein. Some rows mark clone size as missing; the rest say once, few, many or name a class of expanded clone.

size: NA; J: TRBJ1-2; V: TRBV24-1; CDR3: CATSDFRLGGQRYGYTF
size: NA; J: TRBJ1-6; V: TRBV6-5; CDR3: CASSPRVDSPLHF
size: NA; J: TRBJ2-5; V: TRBV3-1/TRBV3-2; CDR3: CASSPPGGQDDQETQYF
size: NA; J: TRBJ1-5; V: TRBV19; CDR3: CASSIFPNQPQHF
size: NA; J: TRBJ1-2; V: TRBV9; CDR3: CASSVAELGADTF
size: NA; J: TRBJ2-1; V: TRBV2; CDR3: CASSRLGSNNEQFF
size: NA; J: TRBJ1-2; V: TRBV5-1; CDR3: CASILDPGDPYGYTF
size: NA; J: TRBJ2-7; V: TRBV7-9; CDR3: CASSPRGPSSYEQYF
size: NA; J: TRBJ1-4; V: TRBV18; CDR3: CASSARPSTTNEKLFF
size: NA; J: TRBJ2-5; V: TRBV30; CDR3: CALAGVWGTQYF
size: NA; J: TRBJ1-3; V: TRBV5-6; CDR3: CASSLGGQFNTIYF
size: few; J: TRBJ1-5; V: TRBV19; CDR3: CASSTQGHQPQHF
size: NA; J: TRBJ2-1; V: TRBV24-1; CDR3: CATSDSLIDEQFF
size: NA; J: TRBJ2-2; V: TRBV5-1; CDR3: CASKRGTNTGELFF
size: NA; J: TRBJ2-7; V: TRBV7-3; CDR3: CASSLFGGPNSYEQYF
size: NA; J: TRBJ1-6; V: TRBV15; CDR3: CATSIQGAVSPLHF
size: NA; J: TRBJ2-1; V: TRBV5-1; CDR3: CASSSVAGGSNEQFF
size: NA; J: TRBJ1-1; V: TRBV6-2/TRBV6-3; CDR3: CASSPYYTEAFF
size: NA; J: TRBJ1-1; V: TRBV7-2; CDR3: CASSLAGGLNTEAFF
size: NA; J: TRBJ1-2; V: TRBV3-1/TRBV3-2; CDR3: CASSAHGIPNYGYTF
size: NA; J: TRBJ1-1; V: TRBV20-1; CDR3: CSASQGPQMMAEAFF
size: NA; J: TRBJ1-1; V: TRBV10-3; CDR3: CAISRAGVWSTEAFF
size: NA; J: TRBJ1-2; V: TRBV12-3/TRBV12-4; CDR3: CASSLTGNYGYTF
size: once; J: TRBJ1-2; V: TRBV3-1/TRBV3-2; CDR3: CASSRETGLGYTF
size: NA; J: TRBJ2-5; V: TRBV5-4; CDR3: CASSSVKGAQYF
size: NA; J: TRBJ1-2; V: TRBV6-5; CDR3: CASAVKGASYTF
size: NA; J: TRBJ2-3; V: TRBV3-1/TRBV3-2; CDR3: CASSQTGLDTQYF
size: NA; J: TRBJ2-5; V: TRBV11-3; CDR3: CASSLGAEETQYF
size: NA; J: TRBJ2-4; V: TRBV2; CDR3: CASTTLEGIQYF
size: NA; J: TRBJ1-6; V: TRBV30; CDR3: CAWSADFMPLHF
size: NA; J: TRBJ2-1; V: TRBV5-1; CDR3: CASSLRTGGINEQFF
size: once; J: TRBJ2-1; V: TRBV20-1; CDR3: CSASSPRGNEQFF
size: NA; J: TRBJ2-1; V: TRBV15; CDR3: CATSRSQGHEQFF
size: NA; J: TRBJ1-4; V: TRBV19; CDR3: CASSILRGVTNEKLFF
size: NA; J: TRBJ2-2; V: TRBV5-1; CDR3: CASSKRDSHTGELFF
size: NA; J: TRBJ1-6; V: TRBV11-2; CDR3: CASSLDSAYTLHF
size: NA; J: TRBJ1-1; V: TRBV18; CDR3: CASSPRALGGVNTEAFF
size: NA; J: TRBJ2-4; V: TRBV6-1; CDR3: CASSEWGPNPKNIQYF
size: NA; J: TRBJ2-1; V: TRBV11-2; CDR3: CASSLVQGGEQFF
size: NA; J: TRBJ1-1; V: TRBV19; CDR3: CASRPTGKGTEAFF
size: once; J: TRBJ1-6; V: TRBV9; CDR3: CASSPRGGDNSPLHF
size: NA; J: TRBJ2-3; V: TRBV14; CDR3: CASSLGGGHDTQYF
size: NA; J: TRBJ2-5; V: TRBV2; CDR3: CASSRDWGQETQYF
size: once; J: TRBJ1-5; V: TRBV5-6; CDR3: CASSSVLDRDQPQHF
size: NA; J: TRBJ1-5; V: TRBV7-9; CDR3: CASSFPGQDQPQHF
size: once; J: TRBJ2-3; V: TRBV19; CDR3: CASSPDRTSGAGGHMTDTQYF
size: NA; J: TRBJ2-1; V: TRBV7-8; CDR3: CASSLAGHGTRLAEQFF